Given below is one T cell receptor beta chain in context. Its antigen is undetermined. The data originate from a study of high-grade serous ovarian cancer treatment subgroups. Study context: Each sample yielded on average around 7,500 unique TCR beta rearrangements from 14,000 or so reads.

This CDR3 contains 15 residues. V lost 0 bases to trimming and J lost 6 bases, with 12 bases between them. CDR1 is SGDLS, CDR2 YYNGEE, per germline. Study outcomes and limitations: Clonal relatedness tracked neoantigen level, and by trend copy number and mutation load.

Tumor tissue was taken before any definitive surgery or chemotherapy was given. TCRdb's copy holds only in-frame clones and misses some; the assay was immunoSEQ multiplex PCR. The sample has 3,000 to 4,500 clones, 70% to 75% seen once; the top ten hold roughly 22%. This chain joins TRBV9 and TRBJ2-2; D call uncertain. The specimen sequenced was tumor tissue. This clonotype originated in a human donor with high-grade serous ovarian cancer. CDR3 DNA sequence: TGTGCCAGCAGCGTAGGTAGCACTCGAGCCGGGGAGCTGTTTTTT. Translating it yields CASSVGSTRAGELFF.